The source of this T cell receptor (beta chain) is a study of CD8+CD57+ T cells in acquired aplastic anemia. Findings and limits, study-wide: Levels of CD8+ Simpson's diversity were not significantly distinct in patients versus controls.

Genomic DNA templated the TCR beta VDJ and CDR3 profiling. TCRdb independently ran MiXCR on the reads; one entry per CDR3 protein. Of 160,000 or so distinct CDR3 sequences listed, about two thirds are singletons. V was pared by 0 bases and J by 9 bases, with 12 bases of the junction left unmatched. The CDR3 spans 17 residues. Germline CDR1 reads LNHNV; CDR2 reads YYDKDF (reference sequence). All patients picked for sequencing had shown, by flow cytometry, an expansion of CD8+CD57+ cells. None of the patients had been given any therapy when their blood was sampled. About this clonotype itself: The antigen remains undetermined.

Sample: sorted CD4+, CD8+, or CD8+CD57+ T cells (not recorded which) from PBMCs. This clonotype originated in a human donor with aplastic anemia. The rearrangement links TRBV15 to TRBJ2-1, with 9 bases matching TRBD2. In DNA form, the CDR3 reads TGTGCCACCAGCAGAGATCGGGAGGGACTAGCTACAGGTGAGCAGTTCTTC. Protein product: CATSRDREGLATGEQFF. The complete variable domain, with remaining parts taken from reference TRBV15 and TRBJ2-1, reads DAMVIQNPRYQVTQFGKPVTLSCSQTLNHNVMYWYQQKSSQAPKLLFHYYDKDFNNEADTPDNFQSRRPNTSFCFLDIRSPGLGDTAMYLCATSRDREGLATGEQFFGPGTRLTVL.